Sequencing of this T cell receptor (beta chain) was carried out in a study of patients and donors after allogeneic stem cell transplantation (dated by TCRdb to 2020 to 2022). The CDR3, cysteine through phenylalanine, is 15 amino acids long. Only the CDR3 portion is preserved as DNA: 45 bases, with reading frame beginning at the first base. CDR1 and CDR2 (MNHEY, SVGEGT) derive from the germline V gene. The junction carries 15 bases between V and J, which are trimmed by 2 bases and 5 bases respectively. The library was obtained by RT-PCR. The sample was run on a NextSeq 550. TCRdb's own reprocessing of the public reads used fastp at Q25 and MiXCR and kept productive beta chains. Rows with one shared CDR3 protein collapse into an entry with the most common genes and DNA. This sample is represented by roughly 200,000 distinct CDR3 sequences; roughly two fifths of them were singletons. Together, the top ten hold approximately 32% of the sample.

Note on this clonotype: Its specific antigen is unknown. No base qualities exist here, and no much larger clone lies one base off it.

The chain employs TRBV6-2 or TRBV6-3 and TRBJ1-1; TRBD1 is a weak D gene call, 5 bases matching. The clonotype comes from a human donor who was either an allogeneic HSCT recipient or a stem cell or donor lymphocyte infusion donor (not recorded which). It is not recorded whose cells these are; they may come from a transplant donor. Sequencing used blood, either unsorted or a sorted T cell fraction (not recorded which). CDR3 protein: CASSYELRERTEAFF. The DNA sequence is given as TGTGCCAGCAGTTACGAGCTCAGGGAGAGGACTGAAGCTTTCTTT.